A single sample gave rise to the 30 T cell receptor beta chains below, sequenced in a study of glioma-infiltrating T cells after dendritic cell vaccination. Time point defined: after dendritic cell vaccination, including at tumor progression/relapse. Repertoires were generated with immunoSEQ multiplex PCR, while TCRdb's copy carries only in-frame clones and drops some. The sample lists approximately 85,000 clones, around 85% occurring once. Specimen: blood, collected after dendritic cell vaccination. All receptors derive from a human donor with glioblastoma.

The chain joins TRBV19 to TRBJ2-1; tentative D call: TRBD2 (5 bases). The CDR3 loop spans 16 amino acids. Trimming shortened V by 1 base and J by 3 bases, and 13 bases separated the two germline ends. CDR1 and CDR2 from the germline V gene are LNHDA and SQIVND (reference sequence). The CDR3 is CASSIGGRGLYNEQFF. DNA of the CDR3: TGTGCCAGTAGTATAGGGGGTCGGGGTCTCTACAATGAGCAGTTCTTC.

The V gene is TRBV13, the J gene TRBJ1-2; no clear D. The germline V gene has CDR1 PRHDT and CDR2 FYEKMQ (reference sequence). This CDR3 is 15 amino acids long. Trimming shortened V by 1 base and J by 7 bases, and 16 bases separated the two germline ends. CDR3 nucleotide sequence: TGTGCCAGCAGCTTAGTTGCAGTTCCCTCGGGTGGCTACACCTTC. Amino acid sequence: CASSLVAVPSGGYTF.

The chain employs TRBV27 and TRBJ2-7; maybe TRBD1 (5 bases). Between the trimmed V and J ends, which lost 3 bases and 2 bases, there was a span of 23 bases. The CDR3 runs 18 residues. Per the germline V gene, CDR1 is MNHEY and CDR2 is SMNVEV (reference sequence). The DNA for the CDR3 is TGTGCCAGCAGTTTGGGGCCCCGAGGCAGTTCCTTCACCTACGAGCAGTACTTC. Its protein product is CASSLGPRGSSFTYEQYF.

This sequence joins TRBV7-2 and TRBJ2-7; the D gene is possibly TRBD1 (5 bases). Germline CDR1 and CDR2: SGHTA and FQGNSA. The CDR3 sequence is 15 residues long. The V gene lost 5 bases and the J gene lost 1 base, with 15 bases spanning the gap. In nucleotides, the CDR3 is TGTGCCAGCAGCCCCTATGTAGGGGAATCCTACGAGCAGTACTTC. Its translation: CASSPYVGESYEQYF.

This clone was observed a single time. J is TRBJ1-5 and V is TRBV19; D is possibly TRBD1 (5 bases). This CDR3 has 16 amino acids. Trimming took off 3 bases at V and 0 bases at J, with 12 bases between the two ends. The germline CDR1 and CDR2 sequences are LNHDA and SQIVND (reference sequence). The CDR3 is CASSMPRQYSNQPQHF. The CDR3 bases are TGTGCCAGTAGTATGCCCCGACAGTATAGCAATCAGCCCCAGCATTTT.

The chain uses TRBV7-9 and TRBJ1-5, with D possibly matching TRBD1 (6 bases). With 5 bases removed from V and 6 bases from J, the gap between germline ends came to 14 bases. Germline CDR1 and CDR2: SEHNR and FQNEAQ (reference sequence). This CDR3 is built from 14 residues. CDR3 bases: TGTGCCAGCAGCCATTGGGACACTGGTCAGCCCCAGCATTTT. Encoded protein: CASSHWDTGQPQHF.

V and J are TRBV2 and TRBJ1-2, with 7 nucleotides matching TRBD1. J gave up 0 bases and V 2 bases, and 9 bases lay outside the gene matches. Germline V gene lookup returns CDR1 SNHLY and CDR2 FYNNEI. The CDR3 is 17 amino acids. The CDR3: CASSEMAGGIPNYGYTF. The CDR3 DNA follows: TGTGCCAGCAGTGAAATGGCAGGGGGGATCCCTAACTATGGCTACACCTTC.

This clone was seen only a few times. The chain is built from TRBV11-3 and TRBJ2-5; unclear D gene. V dropped 1 base and J dropped 2 bases, with 14 bases sitting between them. Germline values: CDR1 SGHNT, CDR2 YENEEA. This CDR3 spans 16 amino acids. This CDR3 is CASSLGVVTGQETQYF. DNA of the CDR3: TGTGCCAGCAGCTTAGGAGTCGTGACGGGTCAAGAGACCCAGTACTTC.

This clone was recorded only once. The chain carries TRBV6-5 and TRBJ1-1, with D perhaps TRBD1 (5 bases). Germline assignment: CDR1 MNHEY and CDR2 SVGAGI. With 4 bases removed from V and 4 bases from J, the gap between germline ends came to 13 bases. The CDR3 length is 14 residues. The CDR3 DNA reads as TGTGCCAGCAGTTCGGGGGGAGTTATCACTGAAGCTTTCTTT. It translates to CASSSGGVITEAFF.

This clone came up a few times. This chain connects TRBV10-3 to TRBJ2-7; 7 positions agree with TRBD2. The CDR3 is 16 residues long. J lost 7 bases, V lost 3 bases, and 15 bases had no gene match. The germline V gene encodes CDR1 ENHRY and CDR2 SYGVKD. The CDR3 here is CAISDPSVSGIREQYF. The DNA for the CDR3 is TGTGCCATCAGTGACCCCTCAGTCAGCGGGATTAGAGAGCAGTACTTC.

This clone was recorded once. The V and J genes are TRBV4-3 and TRBJ2-1; the match to TRBD2 covers 9 bases. Germline V gene sequence: CDR1 LGHNA, CDR2 YSLEER. V shed 0 bases, J shed 3 bases, and the junction held 0 bases outside the gene matches. CDR3 length equals 15 residues. CDR3 nucleotide sequence: TGCGCCAGCAGCCAAGAGACTAGCGGCTACAATGAGCAGTTCTTC. This codes for CASSQETSGYNEQFF.

The chain carries TRBV4-1 and TRBJ1-6; D unresolved. This CDR3 has 14 residues. Germline CDR1 MGHRA, CDR2 YSYEKL. V lost 0 bases to trimming and J lost 9 bases, with 9 bases between them. The CDR3 loop reads CASSQDMGSSPLHF. CDR3 bases: TGCGCCAGCAGCCAAGATATGGGCAGTTCACCCCTCCACTTT.

This clone occurred once. The genes are TRBV27 and TRBJ2-7; a weak D match, TRBD1 (5 bases). CDR1 is MNHEY and CDR2 is SMNVEV in the germline V gene (reference sequence). V was trimmed by 5 bases and J by 0 bases, leaving 14 bases between them. The CDR3 has 15 residues. The CDR3 sequence is CASSLRGASSYEQYF. For the CDR3, the DNA is TGTGCCAGCAGTCTAAGGGGCGCGTCCTCCTACGAGCAGTACTTC.

This clone was seen only a few times. The CDR3 DNA reads as TGCGCCAGCAGCCACCTACGGACAGGGCATTCACCCCTCCACTTT. It yields the protein CASSHLRTGHSPLHF. The V and J genes are TRBV4-1 and TRBJ1-6, with 8 bases that match TRBD1. From germline, CDR1 is MGHRA and CDR2 YSYEKL. The CDR3 sequence is 15 residues long. After removal of 3 bases from V and 8 bases from J, the junction contained 6 bases not matched to a gene.

The chain uses TRBV9 and TRBJ2-7; maybe TRBD1 (6 bases). Trimming removed 4 bases at V and 0 bases at J, with 14 bases between. CDR3 size: 15 residues. Germline CDR1 SGDLS, CDR2 YYNGEE. CDR3 DNA sequence: TGTGCCAGCAGCCTCCGGGACACCTACTCCTACGAGCAGTACTTC. The encoded protein is CASSLRDTYSYEQYF.

The rearrangement uses TRBV14 and TRBJ2-1; TRBD2 is a possible D gene (6 bases). The V gene's germline CDR1 is SGHDN and CDR2 FVKESK. The V end was cut by 1 base, the J end by 2 bases, with 9 bases between. The CDR3 consists of 15 residues. The CDR3 DNA sequence: TGTGCCAGCAGCCAAGGCTGGGGGGCCTACAATGAGCAGTTCTTC. Residues: CASSQGWGAYNEQFF.

The genes are TRBV5-6 and TRBJ2-1, with D possibly being TRBD2 (5 bases). This CDR3 region has 13 residues. Per the germline V gene, CDR1 is SGHDT and CDR2 is YYEEEE. The germline V and J ends were trimmed by 7 bases and 6 bases, with 14 bases remaining between them. In DNA, the CDR3 is TGTGCCAGCGGGAGACCGCGATCCAATGAGCAGTTCTTC. Residues: CASGRPRSNEQFF. The full variable domain, in which reference TRBV5-6 and TRBJ2-1 provide the parts outside the CDR3, is DAGVTQSPTHLIKTRGQQVTLRCSPKSGHDTVSWYQQALGQGPQFIFQYYEEEERQRGNFPDRFSGHQFPNYSSELNVNALLLGDSALYLCASGRPRSNEQFFGPGTRLTVL.

The V gene is TRBV11-1, the J gene TRBJ1-5; no reliable D call. V was trimmed by 2 bases and J by 0 bases, leaving 2 bases between them. The CDR3 length is 13 residues. CDR1 is SGHAT, CDR2 FQDESV, per germline (reference sequence). The CDR3 sequence: CASSLHSNQPQHF. Written as DNA, the CDR3 is TGTGCCAGCAGCTTACATAGCAATCAGCCCCAGCATTTT.

Written as DNA, the CDR3 is TGTGCCAGCAGCGCAGGACAGGGACGGACGATTCAGTACTTC. It encodes CASSAGQGRTIQYF. The chain recombines TRBV9 with TRBJ2-4, with TRBD1 matching 8 bases. The trim removed 3 bases at V and 10 bases at J, leaving 9 bases unmatched. Germline CDR1 SGDLS, CDR2 YYNGEE. This CDR3 spans 14 amino acids.

This chain links TRBV9 with TRBJ2-3; 16 nucleotides agree with TRBD2. Germline loops: CDR1 SGDLS, CDR2 YYNGEE. V was pared by 3 bases and J by 14 bases, with 12 bases of the junction left unmatched. The CDR3 length is 16 residues. CDR3 nucleotide sequence: TGTGCCAGCAGCGGAAGCTCGGGACTAGCGGGGGGGACGGGGTATTTT. This gives the protein CASSGSSGLAGGTGYF.

This clone has only one observation. The chain is built from TRBV5-6 and TRBJ2-1; the D gene is possibly TRBD2 (7 bases). Germline CDR1 SGHDT, CDR2 YYEEEE. The CDR3 is 17 residues long. V was pared by 0 bases and J by 7 bases, with 20 bases between. The CDR3 sequence: CASSLGVEGGRSNEQFF. The DNA for the CDR3 is TGTGCCAGCAGCTTGGGGGTGGAGGGGGGGCGAAGTAATGAGCAGTTCTTC.

The chain couples TRBV7-9 to TRBJ2-1; 7 nucleotides agree with TRBD1. The germline gives CDR1 SEHNR, CDR2 FQNEAQ (reference sequence). CDR3 size: 15 residues. Trimming took 4 bases from V and 3 from J; bases not matched to a gene: 6. The CDR3 region has the DNA TGTGCCAGCAGCTCAGGGGGAGAGGGCTACAATGAGCAGTTCTTC. It specifies CASSSGGEGYNEQFF.

V gene TRBV18 combines with J gene TRBJ2-7; 9 positions match TRBD2. The V gene's germline CDR1 is KGHSH and CDR2 LQKENI. CDR3 length: 14 amino acids. J lost 4 bases, V lost 2 bases, and 3 bases had no gene match. The CDR3: CASSPKREVYEQYF. The CDR3 nucleotides are TGTGCCAGCTCACCAAAGCGGGAGGTTTACGAGCAGTACTTC.

The chain joins TRBV19 to TRBJ2-7; 7 positions agree with TRBD1. This CDR3 comprises 19 residues. Germline CDR1 reads LNHDA; CDR2 reads SQIVND (reference sequence). The J segment lost 2 bases and the V segment lost 7 bases, leaving 23 bases of the junction unmatched. The CDR3 region is CASTPPRFGAGGPAYEQYF. The CDR3 nucleotides are TGTGCCAGTACCCCCCCACGGTTTGGGGCAGGGGGTCCCGCCTACGAGCAGTACTTC.

The CDR3 is CASSGTATSDTQYF. Written as DNA, the CDR3 is TGTGCCAGCAGTGGGACAGCGACCTCAGATACGCAGTATTTT. V and J are TRBV27 and TRBJ2-3, with TRBD1 identical over 7 bases. The CDR3 covers 14 residues. J was trimmed by 4 bases and V by 5 bases; bases with no gene match: 6. CDR1 is MNHEY and CDR2 is SMNVEV in the germline V gene (reference sequence).

The V gene is TRBV7-9, the J gene TRBJ2-2; TRBD2 is a possible D gene (6 bases). CDR1 is SEHNR, CDR2 FQNEAQ, per germline (reference sequence). The CDR3 consists of 15 residues. Trimming stripped 1 base from V and 4 bases from J, with 10 bases between. CDR3 nucleotides: TGTGCCAGCAGCTTAGGGGGGGTCCCCACCGGGGAGCTGTTTTTT. Translation gives CASSLGGVPTGELFF.

The gene calls are TRBV29-1 and TRBJ1-1; D possibly corresponds to TRBD1 (6 bases). The CDR3 spans 13 residues. Trimming took 7 bases from V and 4 from J, leaving 16 bases between them. Germline assignment: CDR1 SQVTM and CDR2 ANQGSEA. Here the CDR3 reads CSAREGEGTEAFF. The CDR3 DNA reads TGCAGCGCCCGGGAGGGGGAGGGCACTGAAGCTTTCTTT. Combining the CDR3 with reference TRBV29-1 and TRBJ1-1 gives the whole variable domain SAVISQKPSRDICQRGTSLTIQCQVDSQVTMMFWYRQQPGQSLTLIATANQGSEATYESGFVIDKFPISRPNLTFSTLTVSNMSPEDSSIYLCSAREGEGTEAFFGQGTRLTVV.

This sequence joins TRBV9 and TRBJ1-2, with 7 bases identical to TRBD1. Germline assignment: CDR1 SGDLS and CDR2 YYNGEE. The CDR3 has 14 amino acids. V lost 5 bases, J lost 1 base, and 5 bases stayed unmatched. The CDR3 spells CASRSRDSNYGYTF. CDR3 nucleotides: TGTGCCAGCAGGAGCCGGGACAGTAACTATGGCTACACCTTC.

This clone was seen a single time. The V gene is TRBV5-1, the J gene TRBJ1-5, with 7 positions matching TRBD1. This CDR3 is 16 amino acids long. Trimming removed 0 bases from V and 7 bases from J; junction bases left unmatched: 10. Germline CDR1 and CDR2: SGHRS and YFSETQ. Here the CDR3 DNA reads TGCGCCAGCAGCTTGGTCCGAGAGGGGGCTCGGCAGCCCCAGCATTTT. This translates into CASSLVREGARQPQHF.

The CDR3 reads CASSLGLEYEQYF. As DNA, the CDR3 is TGTGCCAGCAGCTTAGGGCTCGAATACGAGCAGTACTTC. The rearrangement joins TRBV11-2 to TRBJ2-7; unclear D gene. Trimming stripped 1 base from V and 4 bases from J, with 8 bases between. Germline values: CDR1 SGHAT, CDR2 FQNNGV. This CDR3 is 13 amino acids long.